This TCR beta chain was captured by sequencing in a study of T cell responses to AZD1222 COVID-19 vaccine. Data came from immunoSEQ multiplex PCR; TCRdb stores just in-frame clones and leaves some out. The sample gives about 170,000 clones, 80% to 95% of which show up once; about 1.6% is in the top ten. This CDR3 spans 14 amino acids. CDR1 SNHLY and CDR2 FYNNEI come from the germline V gene. After removal of 6 bases from V and 2 bases from J, the junction contained 3 bases not matched to a gene. The chain has TRBV2 and TRBJ1-4, with 7 bases fitting TRBD1. The sequence came from an adult in good health. The sequenced sample was peripheral blood, obtained on day 0 of AZD1222 vaccination. The DNA of the CDR3 is TGTGCCAGCAGGGGGGACAGTACTAATGAAAAACTGTTTTTT. Its translation: CASRGDSTNEKLFF.